Each of the 6 T cell receptor beta chains below was sequenced from the same sample in a study of T cell repertoires in cytomegalovirus infection. In TCRdb, the reads were re-called with MiXCR into one record per CDR3 protein. Of around 450,000 distinct CDR3 sequences in the sample, 10% to 12% were seen once. What was sequenced was PBMCs. Receptors were obtained from a human donor in good health (CMV status not recorded). Some clones in this sample may be carry-over from other donors' samples.

V gene TRBV12-3 or TRBV12-4 combines with J gene TRBJ1-2; maybe TRBD1 (6 bases). The CDR3 is 15 amino acids. V was shortened by 5 bases and J by 4 bases, with 17 bases between the two germline ends. The CDR3 loop is CASSPGQRFFYGYTF. The CDR3 nucleotides read TGTGCCAGCAGTCCAGGACAGCGCTTTTTCTATGGCTACACCTTC.

The chain is built from TRBV7-9 and TRBJ2-2; D might be TRBD1 (6 bases). Per the germline V gene, CDR1 is SEHNR and CDR2 is FQNEAQ (reference sequence). The CDR3 runs to 14 residues. V was shortened by 6 bases and J by 5 bases, with 13 bases between the two germline ends. The CDR3 is CASRPGETTGELFF. CDR3 coding DNA: TGTGCCAGCAGACCAGGGGAAACTACCGGGGAGCTGTTTTTT.

The rearrangement uses TRBV15 and TRBJ2-2; possible D gene TRBD2, 5 bases. The CDR3 spans 17 residues. Germline lookup yields CDR1 LNHNV and CDR2 YYDKDF (reference sequence). V lost 0 bases and J 7 bases, leaving 18 bases between the germline ends. CDR3 residues: CATSRDLGSIRNGELFF. DNA for the CDR3: TGTGCCACCAGCAGAGATTTAGGGAGTATAAGGAACGGGGAGCTGTTTTTT.

With regard to this clonotype: A read error may account for a junction end that differs from germline. The chain employs TRBV27 and TRBJ2-7; 8 bases are shared with TRBD2. Germline CDR1 reads MNHEY; CDR2 reads SMNVEV (reference sequence). The CDR3 has 15 amino acids. This chain's CDR3 is CASRVKGLVPYELYF. CDR3 DNA: TGTGCCAGCCGTGTTAAGGGACTAGTTCCCTACGAGCTGTACTTC.

This clonotype was counted many times. The chain employs TRBV10-3 and TRBJ2-7; TRBD1 agrees at 7 bases. CDR1 ENHRY and CDR2 SYGVKD come from the germline V gene. The CDR3 has 14 residues. The trim removed 3 bases at V and 1 base at J, leaving 3 bases unmatched. Here the CDR3 DNA reads TGTGCCATCAGTGACGGGACAGCTTCCTACGAGCAGTACTTC. It yields the protein CAISDGTASYEQYF.

This clonotype was seen a handful of times. The V call is TRBV20-1, the J call TRBJ2-1; 12 bases align to TRBD2. Germline values: CDR1 DFQATT, CDR2 SNEGSKA (reference sequence). Losses at the gene ends were 2 bases for V and 4 bases for J; bases not matched to a gene: 12. The CDR3 sequence is 18 residues long. In nucleotides, the CDR3 is TGCAGTGCTAGAAAGACTAGCGGGAGAGGGCTAGGATACAATGAGCAGTTCTTC. Translation gives CSARKTSGRGLGYNEQFF.